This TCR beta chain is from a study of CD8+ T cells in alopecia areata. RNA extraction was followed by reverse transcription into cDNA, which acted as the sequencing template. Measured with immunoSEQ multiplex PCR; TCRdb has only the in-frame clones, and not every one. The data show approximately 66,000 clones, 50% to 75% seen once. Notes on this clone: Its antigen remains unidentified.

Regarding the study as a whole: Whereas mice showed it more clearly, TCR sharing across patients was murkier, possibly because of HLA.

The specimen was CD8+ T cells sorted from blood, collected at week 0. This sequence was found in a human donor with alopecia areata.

The chain's CDR3 is CASSLLRDGRYGYTF. The CDR3 DNA reads as TGTGCCAGCAGCCTTCTCCGCGACGGACGCTATGGCTACACCTTC. This sequence joins TRBV7-9 and TRBJ1-2; D gene uncertain. This CDR3 has 15 amino acids. Germline CDR1 is SEHNR and CDR2 is FQNEAQ (reference sequence). Between the trimmed V and J ends, which lost 5 bases and 4 bases, there was a span of 17 bases.